The 30 T cell receptor beta chains reported below all come from one sample, sequenced in a study of T cells in Graves' hyperthyroidism and ophthalmopathy. RNA transcripts served as the template for amplifying TCR beta CDR3 regions. Researchers ran a first-round RT-PCR on the TCR CDR3 using the HTBI primer set. Each CDR3 protein is one row after TCRdb ran MiXCR on the multiplex PCR reads. The table shows a few hundred thousand distinct CDR3 sequences, with roughly 13% occurring only once. The sample consisted of blood. These receptors came from a woman aged 35 to 49 with Graves' ophthalmopathy.

This clonotype was seen many times. CDR3 sequence: CASSLGGTLTDTQYF. The CDR3 region has the DNA TGTGCCAGCAGCTTAGGTGGGACCCTCACAGATACGCAGTATTTT. This chain joins TRBV11-1 and TRBJ2-3; D is tentatively TRBD1 or TRBD2 (5 bases each). Germline CDR1 SGHAT, CDR2 FQDESV (reference sequence). Trimming removed 1 base at V and 2 bases at J, with 10 bases between. The CDR3 has 15 residues.

This clonotype was seen a handful of times. The chain has TRBV29-1 and TRBJ1-5, with 9 bases lining up with TRBD1. The germline gives CDR1 SQVTM, CDR2 ANQGSEA. The CDR3 covers 13 residues. V trimming: 7 bases; J trimming: 4 bases; junction bases outside the gene matches: 5. The CDR3 protein is CSAGTGKNQPQHF. The CDR3 bases are TGCAGCGCAGGGACAGGGAAGAATCAGCCCCAGCATTTT.

This clonotype was seen a few times. The chain joins TRBV30 to TRBJ1-2, with D perhaps matching TRBD1 (5 bases). Deletions cut 3 bases from V and 8 bases from J, with 19 bases between. The CDR3 runs 14 residues. Germline CDR1 GTSNPN, CDR2 SVGIG (reference sequence). The CDR3 DNA reads as TGTGCCTGGAGCTCTCTAGGAACAGGCTTGGGCTACACCTTC. Translated: CAWSSLGTGLGYTF.

This clonotype was seen more than once but under ten times. The gene calls are TRBV27 and TRBJ1-6, with 9 bases aligning to TRBD1. Germline V CDR1 and CDR2: MNHEY, SMNVEV (reference sequence). V gave up 10 bases and J gave up 5 bases; unmatched junction bases: 9. CDR3 length equals 15 residues. The CDR3 region is CATASGTGNNSPLHF. The CDR3 DNA reads as TGTGCCACTGCCTCCGGGACAGGGAATAATTCACCCCTCCACTTT.

This clonotype was seen at least ten times. The J gene is TRBJ1-1, the V gene TRBV6-5; TRBD1 might be the D (5 bases). Trimming took off 0 bases at V and 7 bases at J, with 12 bases between the two ends. Germline V gene sequence: CDR1 MNHEY, CDR2 SVGAGI. This CDR3 comprises 14 residues. CDR3 residues: CASSYSGESVEAFF. The DNA for the CDR3 is TGTGCCAGCAGTTACTCAGGGGAGAGTGTTGAAGCTTTCTTT.

This clonotype has at least ten counts. The chain links TRBV28 to TRBJ1-1; 8 bases are a match to TRBD1. The J segment lost 5 bases and the V segment lost 5 bases, leaving 4 bases of the junction unmatched. The CDR3 totals 13 residues. Per germline, CDR1 MDHEN and CDR2 SYDVKM. The CDR3 loop reads CASSMDRVTEAFF. CDR3 coding DNA: TGTGCCAGCAGTATGGACAGGGTTACTGAAGCTTTCTTT.

V gene TRBV6-1 combines with J gene TRBJ2-4; 7 bases are a match to TRBD1. This CDR3 comprises 15 residues. Per germline, CDR1 MNHNS and CDR2 SASEGT. The V segment lost 6 bases and the J segment 4 bases; nucleotides outside the gene matches: 9. The CDR3 DNA reads TGTGCCAGCAGGGAACCGGGACAGAGGAAAAACATTCAGTACTTC. Translating it yields CASREPGQRKNIQYF.

The V and J genes are TRBV5-1 and TRBJ2-7; 9 nucleotides line up with TRBD2. After removal of 7 bases from V and 5 bases from J, the junction contained 4 bases not matched to a gene. CDR1 and CDR2 (germline): SGHRS, YFSETQ. The CDR3 has 12 residues. The CDR3 DNA reads TGCGCCAGCGGGACTAGCAGCGACGAGCAGTACTTC. This codes for CASGTSSDEQYF.

This clonotype was seen repeatedly, ten times or more. This chain links TRBV7-9 with TRBJ2-1; TRBD2 might be the D (5 bases). The CDR3 contains 14 residues. Germline V CDR1 and CDR2: SEHNR, FQNEAQ (reference sequence). V gave up 5 bases and J gave up 3 bases, with 11 bases separating them. CDR3 coding DNA: TGTGCCAGCAGCCCTGAGGGCTACTACAATGAGCAGTTCTTC. It is translated as CASSPEGYYNEQFF.

Regarding this clonotype: The junction shows a germline mismatch at one end, possibly a read error. This sequence joins TRBV5-5 and TRBJ2-2; D is unclear. Germline assignment: CDR1 SGHKS and CDR2 YYEKEE (reference sequence). The CDR3 covers 15 residues. The CDR3 reads CATSVQPQNTGELFF. The CDR3 bases are TGTGCCACCAGCGTACAGCCCCAGAACACCGGGGAGCTGTTTTTT.

This clonotype was recorded a few times. This chain uses TRBV18 with TRBJ2-7, with a possible D match to TRBD1 (6 bases). Germline CDR1 and CDR2: KGHSH and LQKENI. The CDR3 is 16 amino acids. With 0 bases removed from V and 9 bases from J, the gap between germline ends came to 21 bases. CDR3 DNA sequence: TGTGCCAGCTCACCACCCCCGAATACAGGGCTGGCGGGGCAGTACTTC. Its translation is CASSPPPNTGLAGQYF.

This clonotype occurred many times. This chain uses TRBV7-9 with TRBJ2-3; D gene ambiguous. The CDR3 has 15 residues. Germline V gene lookup returns CDR1 SEHNR and CDR2 FQNEAQ (reference sequence). Trimming pared 5 bases from V and 2 bases from J, leaving 14 bases between. The chain's CDR3 is CASSPSHQPTDTQYF. CDR3 bases: TGTGCCAGCAGCCCCTCTCACCAGCCCACAGATACGCAGTATTTT. Using reference TRBV7-9 and TRBJ2-3 for the parts outside the CDR3, the full variable domain is DTGVSQNPRHKITKRGQNVTFRCDPISEHNRLYWYRQTLGQGPEFLTYFQNEAQLEKSRLLSDRFSAERPKGSFSTLEIQRTEQGDSAMYLCASSPSHQPTDTQYFGPGTRLTVL.

This chain uses TRBV2 with TRBJ2-1, with 7 bases that match TRBD2. The CDR3 length is 14 residues. The germline gives CDR1 SNHLY, CDR2 FYNNEI. V was pared by 5 bases and J by 5 bases, with 6 bases of the junction left unmatched. CDR3 sequence: CASSRGRGDNEQFF. CDR3 in DNA: TGTGCCAGCAGTCGCGGGAGAGGCGACAATGAGCAGTTCTTC.

This clonotype was seen more than once but under ten times. CDR3 loop: CASSLKGLTQETQYF. CDR3 sequence (DNA): TGTGCCAGCAGCTTAAAGGGACTAACACAAGAGACCCAGTACTTC. This chain connects TRBV7-6 to TRBJ2-5, with 7 bases that match TRBD2. The CDR3 contains 15 residues. Looked up from germline, CDR1 is SGHVS and CDR2 is FNYEAQ. Unmatched junction bases numbered 5, after V lost 2 bases and J lost 2 bases.

At least ten counts were recorded for this clonotype. The rearrangement links TRBV6-1 to TRBJ2-3; 11 positions agree with TRBD2. Per germline, CDR1 MNHNS and CDR2 SASEGT. Losses at the gene ends were 4 bases for V and 4 bases for J; bases not matched to a gene: 7. This CDR3 has 16 residues. CDR3 residues: CASSAVAGGLSDTQYF. The CDR3 region has the DNA TGTGCCAGCAGTGCCGTAGCGGGAGGGCTCTCAGATACGCAGTATTTT.

The J gene is TRBJ2-7, the V gene TRBV20-1; 7 bases map to TRBD2. Losses at the gene ends were 0 bases for V and 0 bases for J; bases not matched to a gene: 5. The CDR3 has 15 residues. Germline V gene data show CDR1 as DFQATT and CDR2 as SNEGSKA (reference sequence). The CDR3 region has the DNA TGCAGTGCTAGAGATCCAGCGGGGAGCTCCTACGAGCAGTACTTC. This codes for CSARDPAGSSYEQYF.

This clonotype has ten or more counts. The rearrangement joins TRBV12-3 or TRBV12-4 to TRBJ2-7; D unclear. The V end lost 4 bases, the J end lost 4 bases, and 20 bases lay between the germline ends. The CDR3 totals 16 residues. Here the CDR3 DNA reads TGTGCCAGCAGTTCTGGTGATGCCAGCAGGATATACGAGCAGTACTTC. Amino acid sequence: CASSSGDASRIYEQYF.

V and J are TRBV5-6 and TRBJ2-2, with D perhaps assigned TRBD1 or TRBD2 (6 bases each). The CDR3 is made up of 15 amino acids. V gave up 4 bases and J gave up 3 bases, with 13 bases separating them. Germline assignment: CDR1 SGHDT and CDR2 YYEEEE. CDR3 nucleotide sequence: TGTGCCAGCAGCCGGGGGCTTTTGGACACCGGGGAGCTGTTTTTT. Encoded protein: CASSRGLLDTGELFF. Supplemented by reference TRBV5-6 and TRBJ2-2, the full variable domain reads DAGVTQSPTHLIKTRGQQVTLRCSPKSGHDTVSWYQQALGQGPQFIFQYYEEEERQRGNFPDRFSGHQFPNYSSELNVNALLLGDSALYLCASSRGLLDTGELFFGEGSRLTVL.

Many counts were recorded for this clonotype. The chain is built from TRBV28 and TRBJ2-1; 7 bases are shared with TRBD2. Looked up from germline, CDR1 is MDHEN and CDR2 is SYDVKM. The CDR3 contains 15 residues. With V trimmed by 8 bases and J by 4 bases, 11 bases remained unmatched. This CDR3 reads CASLSGMGSYNEQFF. The CDR3 DNA sequence: TGTGCCAGCTTGAGCGGGATGGGATCTTACAATGAGCAGTTCTTC.

CDR3 bases: TGTGCCAGCTCCCCAAAGACTAGCGGGAGTCCATACAATGAGCAGTTCTTC. Translated, it gives CASSPKTSGSPYNEQFF. The chain carries TRBV18 and TRBJ2-1; 12 bases fit TRBD2. Looked up from germline, CDR1 is KGHSH and CDR2 is LQKENI. V was pared by 6 bases and J by 4 bases, with 10 bases of the junction left unmatched. This CDR3 is built from 17 residues.

This clonotype occurred many times. The chain joins TRBV20-1 to TRBJ2-3; TRBD2 matches at 8 bases. The V and J ends lost 2 bases and 3 bases, in that order; junction bases with no gene match: 4. This CDR3 region has 14 residues. Germline assignment: CDR1 DFQATT and CDR2 SNEGSKA (reference sequence). CDR3 protein: CSARFPSGTDTQYF. The CDR3 DNA reads as TGCAGTGCTAGATTTCCTAGCGGGACAGATACGCAGTATTTT.

This clonotype was found a few times. This sequence joins TRBV24-1 and TRBJ2-1; D might be TRBD1 or TRBD2, each matching 6 bases. CDR1 and CDR2 from the germline V gene are KGHDR and SFDVKD. Trimming took 5 bases from V and 16 from J, leaving 20 bases between them. The CDR3 totals 13 residues. The CDR3 sequence is CATSAPVAGGRFF. Here the CDR3 DNA reads TGTGCCACCAGTGCCCCCGTAGCTGGGGGGCGCTTCTTC.

Ten or more counts support this clonotype. The CDR3: CASTMTGATEAFF. CDR3 DNA sequence: TGCGCCAGCACAATGACAGGGGCCACTGAAGCTTTCTTT. The chain carries TRBV5-1 and TRBJ1-1; 8 bases map to TRBD1. The CDR3 length is 13 residues. V lost 6 bases and J lost 4; bases outside the gene matches: 5. Per germline, CDR1 SGHRS and CDR2 YFSETQ.

This clonotype was observed a handful of times. The chain joins TRBV5-1 to TRBJ2-4; maybe TRBD2 (6 bases). The germline gives CDR1 SGHRS, CDR2 YFSETQ. The CDR3 sequence is 14 residues long. V lost 4 bases and J lost 8, with 16 bases in between. CDR3 residues: CASSRIGGGDIQYF. CDR3 nucleotide sequence: TGCGCCAGCAGCCGTATCGGGGGAGGAGACATTCAGTACTTC.

The chain couples TRBV7-9 to TRBJ2-3; TRBD2 is a possible D gene (6 bases). Germline V gives CDR1 SEHNR, CDR2 FQNEAQ (reference sequence). CDR3 length: 11 residues. The V and J ends lost 4 bases and 8 bases respectively, with 7 bases between them. The CDR3 loop is CASSSGSTQYF. Written as DNA, the CDR3 is TGTGCCAGCAGCTCCGGGAGTACGCAGTATTTT.

There are many counts of this clonotype. The rearrangement uses TRBV12-3 or TRBV12-4 and TRBJ1-5; tentatively, D is TRBD1 (5 bases). CDR3 size: 13 residues. The V gene lost 3 bases and the J gene lost 6 bases, with 9 bases spanning the gap. CDR3 amino acids: CASSLDQGQPQHF. The DNA for the CDR3 is TGTGCCAGCAGTTTGGATCAGGGTCAGCCCCAGCATTTT.

This clonotype was seen a handful of times. The rearrangement joins TRBV13 to TRBJ2-1, with D perhaps assigned TRBD1 or TRBD2 (5 bases each). V lost 5 bases and J 4 bases, leaving 15 bases between the germline ends. Germline CDR1 PRHDT, CDR2 FYEKMQ (reference sequence). The CDR3 covers 15 residues. The chain's CDR3 is CASSPNGGSYNEQFF. CDR3 nucleotide sequence: TGTGCCAGCAGCCCTAATGGGGGTTCGTACAATGAGCAGTTCTTC.

This clonotype has only a few counts. The chain joins TRBV20-1 to TRBJ2-2; D perhaps matches TRBD2 (6 bases). The ends were cut back, 5 bases at V and 4 bases at J, with 14 bases in the middle. Germline V gene data show CDR1 as DFQATT and CDR2 as SNEGSKA (reference sequence). CDR3 length equals 14 residues. The CDR3 region is CSALPGLLTGELFF. Written as DNA, the CDR3 is TGCAGTGCTCTACCGGGACTCCTCACCGGGGAGCTGTTTTTT.

This clonotype was recorded at least ten times. The rearrangement uses TRBV19 and TRBJ2-7; no clear D. Germline V lookup: CDR1 LNHDA, CDR2 SQIVND (reference sequence). Between the trimmed V and J ends, which lost 5 bases and 3 bases, there was a span of 11 bases. CDR3 length: 13 residues. The CDR3 DNA sequence: TGTGCCAGTAGTCCCCGGGTTTACTACGAGCAGTACTTC. Encoded protein: CASSPRVYYEQYF.

This clonotype was detected ten times or more. The V call is TRBV27, the J call TRBJ2-1, with TRBD2 matching 7 bases. J gave up 6 bases and V 3 bases, and 8 bases lay outside the gene matches. Looked up from germline, CDR1 is MNHEY and CDR2 is SMNVEV (reference sequence). CDR3 length: 15 amino acids. The CDR3 here is CASSLGSGRFNEQFF. The CDR3 bases are TGTGCCAGCAGTTTGGGATCCGGGAGGTTCAATGAGCAGTTCTTC.